This T cell receptor (beta chain) comes out of a study of human T cells and chemical hapten exposure. The study, taken as a whole, reports: TCRs exceeding 1 in 1000 frequency stayed unchanged with DPC sensitization.

The germline gives CDR1 SGHTA, CDR2 FQGNSA. The CDR3 is 14 amino acids. The V gene lost 1 base and the J gene lost 0 bases, with 5 bases spanning the gap. Original data processing: The median was about 100,000 TCRs per sample, ranging roughly 20,000 to 750,000. From the 5' RACE reads, TCRdb called clonotypes with MiXCR, one entry per CDR3 protein. These V and J calls originate from TCRdb's pipeline instead of the authors' own analysis. The table includes 110,000 or so distinct CDR3 sequences, more than 15% detected once. Unfractionated whole blood yielded the extracted total RNA. This clonotype has at least ten counts. Its antigen is not identified.

The TCR was taken from a human donor in good health. The V call is TRBV7-2, the J call TRBJ2-3; D is unresolved. In nucleotides, the CDR3 is TGTGCCAGCAGCTTAGGGTACAGCACAGATACGCAGTATTTT. Protein: CASSLGYSTDTQYF. Combining the CDR3 with reference TRBV7-2 and TRBJ2-3 gives the whole variable domain GAGVSQSPSNKVTEKGKDVELRCDPISGHTALYWYRQSLGQGLEFLIYFQGNSAPDKSGLPSDRFSAERTGGSVSTLTIQRTQQEDSAVYLCASSLGYSTDTQYFGPGTRLTVL.